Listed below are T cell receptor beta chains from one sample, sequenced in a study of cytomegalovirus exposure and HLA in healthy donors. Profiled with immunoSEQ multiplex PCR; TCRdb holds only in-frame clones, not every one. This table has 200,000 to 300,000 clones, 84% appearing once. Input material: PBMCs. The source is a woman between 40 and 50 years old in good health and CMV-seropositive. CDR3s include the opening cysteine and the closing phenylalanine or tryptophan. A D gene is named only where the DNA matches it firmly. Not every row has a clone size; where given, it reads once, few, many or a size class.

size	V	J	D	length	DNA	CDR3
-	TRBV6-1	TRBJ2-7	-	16	TGTGCCAGCAGTGATACTCTTAGGACATTCTCCTACGAGCAGTACTTC	CASSDTLRTFSYEQYF
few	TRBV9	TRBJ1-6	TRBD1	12	TGTGCCAGCGGGACAGGTGTTTCACCCCTCCACTTT	CASGTGVSPLHF
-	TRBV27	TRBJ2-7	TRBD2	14	TGTGCCAGCAGTTCACTAGCGACCACCTACGAGCAGTACTTC	CASSSLATTYEQYF
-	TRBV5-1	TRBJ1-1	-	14	TGCGCCAGCAACCAAATGCCGGAGGGCACTGAAGCTTTCTTT	CASNQMPEGTEAFF
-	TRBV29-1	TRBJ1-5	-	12	TGCAGCGTTGGCAGTAGCAATCAGCCCCAGCATTTT	CSVGSSNQPQHF
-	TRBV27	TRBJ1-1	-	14	TGTGCCAGCAGATCCACAGGGACGAACACTGAAGCTTTCTTT	CASRSTGTNTEAFF
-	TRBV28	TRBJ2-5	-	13	TGTGCCAGCACTAGTTTACCAAGGGAGACCCAGTACTTC	CASTSLPRETQYF
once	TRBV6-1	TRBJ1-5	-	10	TGTGCCGTCAGGGATCAGCCCCAGCATTTT	CAVRDQPQHF
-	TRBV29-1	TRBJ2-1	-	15	TGCAGCGGGGGAGCCTCTGGGAGCTCCTACAATGAGCAGTTCTTC	CSGGASGSSYNEQFF
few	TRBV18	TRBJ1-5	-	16	TGTGCCAGCTCACTCTTCCGGGGGACTAGCAATCAGCCCCAGCATTTT	CASSLFRGTSNQPQHF
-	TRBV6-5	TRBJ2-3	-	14	TGTGCCAGCACCCGGACTCTGCACACAGATACGCAGTATTTT	CASTRTLHTDTQYF
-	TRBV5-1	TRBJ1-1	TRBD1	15	TGCGCCAGCAGCACAGGGACAGGCCTGAACACTGAAGCTTTCTTT	CASSTGTGLNTEAFF
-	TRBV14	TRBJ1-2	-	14	TGTGCCAGCAGCCAAGCAGGGATTCCCTATGGCTACACCTTC	CASSQAGIPYGYTF
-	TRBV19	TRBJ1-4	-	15	TGTGCCAGTAGTATTGGGAGGGGACTGAAGGAAAAACTGTTTTTT	CASSIGRGLKEKLFF
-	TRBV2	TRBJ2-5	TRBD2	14	TGTGCCAGCAGCCAGCGGGAGATGGCAGAGACCCAGTACTTC	CASSQREMAETQYF
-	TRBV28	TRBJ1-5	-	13	TGTGCCAGCAGTTTGAGGGTAGATCAGCCCCAGCATTTT	CASSLRVDQPQHF
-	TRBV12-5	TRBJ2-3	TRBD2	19	TGTGCTAGTGGCTCGGAGGTTGCTAGCGGGAGGGAACGTACAGATACGCAGTATTTT	CASGSEVASGRERTDTQYF
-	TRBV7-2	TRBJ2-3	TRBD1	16	TGTGCCAGCAGTTACACGGGACAGAAGAGCACAGATACGCAGTATTTT	CASSYTGQKSTDTQYF
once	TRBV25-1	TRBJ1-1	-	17	TGTGCCAGCAGTGAATCTCGAGGGGGACGGATGACTACTGAAGCTTTCTTT	CASSESRGGRMTTEAFF
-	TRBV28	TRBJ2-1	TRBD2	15	TGTGCCAGCAGTTTATTGCTAGCGGGGATCAATGAGCAGTTCTTC	CASSLLLAGINEQFF
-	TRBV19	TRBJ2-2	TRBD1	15	TGTGCCAGTAGTATAACACAGGGGCGGTCCGGGGAGCTGTTTTTT	CASSITQGRSGELFF
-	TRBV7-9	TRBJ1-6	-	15	TGTGCCAGCAGCGACACAACAGGGCTAAATTCACCCCTCCACTTT	CASSDTTGLNSPLHF
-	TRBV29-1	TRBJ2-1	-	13	TGCAGCCCGGCGGGAAATTTCTACAATGAGCAGTTCTTC	CSPAGNFYNEQFF
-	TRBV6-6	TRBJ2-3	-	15	TGTGCCAGCAGTATCCGGGACTGGGGCACAGATACGCAGTATTTT	CASSIRDWGTDTQYF
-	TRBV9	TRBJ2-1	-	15	TGTGCCAGCGGAGGGATAGCGGTCCCCTACAATGAGCAGTTCTTC	CASGGIAVPYNEQFF
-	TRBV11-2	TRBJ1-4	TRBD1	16	TGTGCCAGCAGCGACCAGACAGGGTATAAGGGAGAAAAACTGTTTTTT	CASSDQTGYKGEKLFF
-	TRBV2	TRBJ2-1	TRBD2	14	TGTGCCAGCAGTGAGGTAGCGGGATTATCTGAGCAGTTCTTC	CASSEVAGLSEQFF
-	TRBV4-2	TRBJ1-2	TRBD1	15	TGTGCCAGCAGCCAAGGGGGACAGGGTAACTATGGCTACACCTTC	CASSQGGQGNYGYTF
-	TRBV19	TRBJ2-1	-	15	TGTGCCAGTACTGACTTGATAGGCTCCTACAATGAGCAGTTCTTC	CASTDLIGSYNEQFF
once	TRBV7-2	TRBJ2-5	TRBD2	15	TGTGCCAGCAGCTTAAGCGGGGGGGTCGGCGAGACCCAGTACTTC	CASSLSGGVGETQYF
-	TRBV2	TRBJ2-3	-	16	TGTGCCAGCAGTGAAGCGCGAGTTCAAACCATGGATACGCAGTATTTT	CASSEARVQTMDTQYF
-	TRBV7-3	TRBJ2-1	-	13	TGTGCCAGCAGCCAGGGAGGTGACAATGAGCAGTTCTTC	CASSQGGDNEQFF
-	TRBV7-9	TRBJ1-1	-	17	TGTGCCAGCAGCTTGGGGCCGGGGGGGTTGTCCTTCACTGAAGCTTTCTTT	CASSLGPGGLSFTEAFF
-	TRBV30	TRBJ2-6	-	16	TGTGCCTGGACCCCTCAGCGTAACTCTGGGGCCAACGGCCTGACTTTC	CAWTPQRNSGANGLTF
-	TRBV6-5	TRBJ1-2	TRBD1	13	TGTGCCAGCAGTTACGGGACAGTAGAAGGCTACACCTTC	CASSYGTVEGYTF
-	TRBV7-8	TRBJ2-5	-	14	TGTGCCAGCAGCTTAGCGGCAGGGATTGCGACCCAGTACTTC	CASSLAAGIATQYF
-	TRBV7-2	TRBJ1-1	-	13	TGTGCCAGCAGCTTACGGCAGGGGACTGAAGCTTTCTTT	CASSLRQGTEAFF
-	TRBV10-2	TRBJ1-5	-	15	TGCGCCAGCAGATTCGGGGGGTCAAGCAATCAGCCCCAGCATTTT	CASRFGGSSNQPQHF
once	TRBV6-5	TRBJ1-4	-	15	TGTGCCAGCAGATCGGGGCGGGGGGGTAATGAAAAACTGTTTTTT	CASRSGRGGNEKLFF
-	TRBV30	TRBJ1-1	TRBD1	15	TGTGCCTGGAGTGTAGGGGGACAGGGGGCGACTGAAGCTTTCTTT	CAWSVGGQGATEAFF
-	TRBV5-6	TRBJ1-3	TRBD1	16	TGTGCCAGCAGCCCAGGGGGTGCGTTGGTGGGAAACACCATATATTTT	CASSPGGALVGNTIYF